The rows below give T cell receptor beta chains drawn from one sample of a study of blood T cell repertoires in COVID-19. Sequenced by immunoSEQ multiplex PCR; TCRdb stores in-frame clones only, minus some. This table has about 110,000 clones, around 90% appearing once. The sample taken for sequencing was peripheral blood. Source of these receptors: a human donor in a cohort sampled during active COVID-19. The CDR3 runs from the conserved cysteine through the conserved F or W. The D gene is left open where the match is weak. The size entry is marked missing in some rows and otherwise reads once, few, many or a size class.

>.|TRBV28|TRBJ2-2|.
CASSRGYMAGELFF
TGTGCCAGCAGTAGGGGTTACATGGCCGGGGAGCTGTTTTTT
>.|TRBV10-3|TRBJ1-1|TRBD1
CAIKTGTGDSSNTEAFF
TGTGCCATCAAAACAGGGACAGGGGACTCCTCGAACACTGAAGCTTTCTTT
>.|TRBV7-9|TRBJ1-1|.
CASSFMGMNTEAFF
TGTGCCAGCAGCTTCATGGGCATGAACACTGAAGCTTTCTTT
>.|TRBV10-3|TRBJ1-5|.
CAISEHNQPQHF
TGTGCCATCAGTGAACACAATCAGCCCCAGCATTTT
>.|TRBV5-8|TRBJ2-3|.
CASSSNRVGTDTQYF
TGTGCCAGCAGCTCAAACAGGGTTGGAACAGATACGCAGTATTTT
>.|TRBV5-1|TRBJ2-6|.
CASSLPGGTGANVLTF
TGCGCCAGCAGCTTGCCAGGTGGAACTGGGGCCAACGTCCTGACTTTC
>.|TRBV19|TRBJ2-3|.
CATAPGSVITQYF
TGTGCCACCGCACCGGGGTCCGTCATAACGCAGTATTTT
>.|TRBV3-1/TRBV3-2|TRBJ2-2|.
CASSQERAHPNTGELFF
TGTGCCAGCAGCCAAGAGAGGGCGCACCCCAACACCGGGGAGCTGTTTTTT
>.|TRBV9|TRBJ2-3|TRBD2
CASSISGIVGDTQYF
TGTGCCAGCAGCATAAGCGGGATAGTCGGAGATACGCAGTATTTT
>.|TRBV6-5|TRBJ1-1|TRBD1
CASSNLDRAAFF
TGTGCCAGCAGCAACTTGGACAGGGCGGCTTTCTTT
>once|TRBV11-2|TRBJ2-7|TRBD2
CASSLDQGGTSGTYEQYF
TGTGCCAGCAGCTTAGATCAAGGAGGGACTAGCGGAACCTACGAGCAGTACTTC
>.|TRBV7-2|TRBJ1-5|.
CASSLIRGSQPQHF
TGTGCCAGCAGCTTAATTAGGGGTAGTCAGCCCCAGCATTTT